Listed below are T cell receptor beta chains from one sample, sequenced in a study of T cell changes during pregnancy in multiple sclerosis. Measured with immunoSEQ multiplex PCR; TCRdb has only the in-frame clones, and not every one. The sample has tens of thousands of clones; 75% to 95% are singletons. Sequencing used CD8+ T cells from peripheral blood mononuclear cells, obtained before pregnancy. The source of these receptors is a female donor with multiple sclerosis, enrolled in a pregnancy study. Both conserved end residues are part of each CDR3. The order of the fields is J gene, V gene, D gene, clone size, CDR3 protein, CDR3 DNA. A D gene is named only where the DNA matches it firmly. Clone sizes are given selectively: once, few, many, or a class where the clone is expanded.

TRBJ2-7,TRBV6-5,-,-,CASSSGLPNHEQYF,TGTGCCAGCAGCTCGGGACTCCCGAACCACGAGCAGTACTTC
TRBJ2-3,TRBV29-1,TRBD1,-,CSVIGQGPDTQYF,TGCAGCGTCATCGGACAGGGGCCAGATACGCAGTATTTT
TRBJ2-7,TRBV6-1,TRBD1,once,CASSEGTGVSEQYF,TGTGCCAGCAGTGAGGGGACAGGGGTAAGCGAGCAGTACTTC
TRBJ1-6,TRBV28,-,once,CARPMGQGTFTTPNSPLHF,TGTGCCAGGCCCATGGGGCAGGGAACCTTCACAACTCCAAATTCACCCCTCCACTTT
TRBJ2-7,TRBV27,-,-,CASSFYGDGSSYEQYF,TGTGCCAGCAGTTTTTATGGGGACGGGAGCTCCTACGAGCAGTACTTC
TRBJ2-7,TRBV27,TRBD2,-,CASSRAGLAGHEQYF,TGTGCCAGCAGTCGGGCGGGGCTAGCGGGCCACGAGCAGTACTTC
TRBJ2-2,TRBV5-6,TRBD2,-,CASSRSPSGPNTGELFF,TGTGCCAGCAGCAGAAGCCCTAGCGGTCCGAACACCGGGGAGCTGTTTTTT
TRBJ2-3,TRBV4-3,-,-,CASSHGRRRGGADTQYF,TGCGCCAGCAGCCACGGGCGGAGGAGGGGAGGCGCAGATACGCAGTATTTT
TRBJ1-2,TRBV4-2,-,once,CASSQEISDYGYTF,TGTGCCAGCAGCCAAGAAATATCTGACTATGGCTACACCTTC
TRBJ2-3,TRBV9,TRBD2,-,CASSVGTSGSTDTQYF,TGTGCCAGCAGCGTAGGAACTAGCGGGAGCACAGATACGCAGTATTTT
TRBJ2-1,TRBV19,TRBD2,-,CASSPSGLAGPQNNEQFF,TGTGCCAGTAGTCCCTCAGGACTAGCGGGACCTCAAAACAATGAGCAGTTCTTC
TRBJ2-1,TRBV28,TRBD2,once,CASSLLAGVSYNEQFF,TGTGCCAGCAGTTTACTAGCGGGAGTGTCCTACAATGAGCAGTTCTTC
TRBJ2-1,TRBV4-2,-,medium-sized,CASSQDQGSSYNEQFF,TGTGCCAGCAGCCAAGATCAGGGGAGCTCCTACAATGAGCAGTTCTTC
TRBJ1-1,TRBV4-3,-,-,CASSQDSGAEAFF,TGCGCCAGCAGCCAAGATTCGGGGGCTGAAGCTTTCTTT
TRBJ2-7,TRBV29-1,TRBD1,-,CSVGDRGYEQYF,TGCAGCGTTGGGGACAGGGGGTACGAGCAGTACTTC
TRBJ2-1,TRBV6-1,-,once,CASSDSTREEQFF,TGTGCCAGCAGTGACTCAACCAGGGAAGAGCAGTTCTTC
TRBJ2-1,TRBV9,-,-,CASSVAEGHEQFF,TGTGCCAGCAGCGTAGCAGAGGGCCATGAGCAGTTCTTC
TRBJ1-1,TRBV25-1,-,once,CASARRYRGNTEAFF,TGTGCCAGCGCGAGGCGTTATCGCGGGAACACTGAAGCTTTCTTT
TRBJ2-7,TRBV5-1,TRBD2,-,CASSLGGDYEEQYF,TGCGCCAGCAGCTTGGGGGGGGACTATGAAGAGCAGTACTTC
TRBJ2-4,TRBV28,-,-,CASSLRNSLAKNIQYF,TGTGCCAGCAGTTTACGAAACAGTTTGGCCAAAAACATTCAGTACTTC
TRBJ2-1,TRBV6-5,TRBD2,-,CASSYDREGVGEQFF,TGTGCCAGCAGTTACGATCGGGAGGGAGTGGGTGAGCAGTTCTTC
TRBJ2-3,TRBV6-4,-,-,CASSKGGSTDTQYF,TGTGCCAGCAGTAAGGGCGGGAGCACAGATACGCAGTATTTT
TRBJ2-3,TRBV27,TRBD2,-,CASSLLAGGDGTQYF,TGTGCCAGCAGTTTACTAGCGGGAGGGGATGGTACGCAGTATTTT
TRBJ2-2,TRBV19,TRBD2,-,CASTLRGRETGELFF,TGTGCCAGTACACTGCGCGGGAGGGAGACCGGGGAGCTGTTTTTT
TRBJ2-7,TRBV4-3,TRBD1,-,CASSQYRGYEQYF,TGCGCCAGCAGCCAGTACAGGGGTTACGAGCAGTACTTC
TRBJ1-2,TRBV29-1,-,-,CSVEGGPLLNYGYTF,TGCAGCGTTGAGGGGGGGCCCCTACTTAACTATGGCTACACCTTC
TRBJ2-7,TRBV7-9,TRBD2,once,CASSLGGGYEQYF,TGTGCCAGCAGCTTAGGCGGGGGCTACGAGCAGTACTTC
TRBJ2-7,TRBV6-1,TRBD2,-,CASSEEGGRRYEQYF,TGTGCCAGCAGTGAAGAAGGCGGGAGGAGGTACGAGCAGTACTTC
TRBJ2-6,TRBV4-3,TRBD2,-,CASSPQSGTGANVLTF,TGCGCCAGCAGCCCTCAGAGCGGGACCGGGGCCAACGTCCTGACTTTC
TRBJ2-1,TRBV27,TRBD1,-,CASSPGQGRLNEQFF,TGTGCCAGCAGTCCGGGACAGGGGCGCTTGAATGAGCAGTTCTTC
TRBJ2-7,TRBV5-6,TRBD1,-,CASSPTTGTYEQYF,TGTGCCAGCAGCCCTACGACAGGGACCTACGAGCAGTACTTC
TRBJ1-1,TRBV7-9,TRBD1,-,CASSTALQGASTEAFF,TGTGCCAGCAGCACAGCCCTACAGGGGGCGAGCACTGAAGCTTTCTTT
TRBJ1-1,TRBV29-1,-,-,CSVATTEAFF,TGCAGCGTTGCAACAACAGAAGCTTTCTTT
TRBJ1-2,TRBV14,-,-,CASSQLQRGGYTF,TGTGCCAGCAGCCAGCTCCAAAGGGGTGGCTACACCTTC
TRBJ1-5,TRBV19,TRBD1,-,CASSRAWTGSSQPQHF,TGTGCCAGTAGTAGAGCTTGGACAGGATCTAGTCAGCCCCAGCATTTT